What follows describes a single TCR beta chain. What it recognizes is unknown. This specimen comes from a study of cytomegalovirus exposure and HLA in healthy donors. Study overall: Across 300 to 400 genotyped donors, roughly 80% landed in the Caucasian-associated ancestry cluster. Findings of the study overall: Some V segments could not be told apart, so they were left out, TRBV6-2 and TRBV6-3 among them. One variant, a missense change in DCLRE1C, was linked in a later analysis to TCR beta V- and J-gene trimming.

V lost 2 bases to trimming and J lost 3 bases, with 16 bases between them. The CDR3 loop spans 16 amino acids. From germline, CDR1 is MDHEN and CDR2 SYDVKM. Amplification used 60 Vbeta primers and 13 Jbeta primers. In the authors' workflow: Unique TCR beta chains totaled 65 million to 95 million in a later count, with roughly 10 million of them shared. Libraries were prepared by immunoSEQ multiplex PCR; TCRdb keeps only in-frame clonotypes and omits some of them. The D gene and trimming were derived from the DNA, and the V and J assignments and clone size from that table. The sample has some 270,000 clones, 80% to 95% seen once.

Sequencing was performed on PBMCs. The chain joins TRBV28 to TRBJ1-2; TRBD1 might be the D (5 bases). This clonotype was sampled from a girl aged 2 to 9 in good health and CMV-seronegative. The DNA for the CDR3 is TGTGCCAGCAGTTTACAGGTGTTGGGGGGATACTATGGCTACACCTTC. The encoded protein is CASSLQVLGGYYGYTF.